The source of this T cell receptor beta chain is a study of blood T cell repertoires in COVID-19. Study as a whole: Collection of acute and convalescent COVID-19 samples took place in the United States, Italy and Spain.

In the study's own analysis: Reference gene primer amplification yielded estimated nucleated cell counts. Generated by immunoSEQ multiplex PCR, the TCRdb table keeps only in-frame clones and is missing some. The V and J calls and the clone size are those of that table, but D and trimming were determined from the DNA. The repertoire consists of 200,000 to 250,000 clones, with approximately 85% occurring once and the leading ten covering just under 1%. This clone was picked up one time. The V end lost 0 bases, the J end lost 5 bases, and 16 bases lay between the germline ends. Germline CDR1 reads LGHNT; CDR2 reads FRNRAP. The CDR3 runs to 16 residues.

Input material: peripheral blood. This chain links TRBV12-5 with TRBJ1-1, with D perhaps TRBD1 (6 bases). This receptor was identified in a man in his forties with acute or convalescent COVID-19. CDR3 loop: CASGLVVQGLKTEAFF. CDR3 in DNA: TGTGCTAGTGGTTTGGTAGTTCAGGGGTTAAAAACTGAAGCTTTCTTT.